This entry lists 27 T cell receptor beta chains sequenced from one sample in a study of control samples from healthy donors and cancer patients. Method: immunoSEQ multiplex PCR; TCRdb's copy keeps in-frame clones and lacks some. The sample includes some 120,000 clones, roughly 91% of them seen just once. Sequenced: PBMCs. Source of these receptors: a man aged 50-59 years with head and neck cancer.

This clone is a singleton in its sample. This chain links TRBV10-3 with TRBJ1-2, with D unresolved. Trimming removed 6 bases at V and 3 bases at J, with 14 bases between. Germline lookup yields CDR1 ENHRY and CDR2 SYGVKD. The CDR3 covers 14 residues. The CDR3 protein is CAISQSKEYYGYTF. CDR3 DNA sequence: TGTGCCATCAGCCAGTCTAAAGAGTACTATGGCTACACCTTC.

The chain couples TRBV19 to TRBJ2-2; D gene uncertain. This CDR3 is built from 13 residues. CDR1 LNHDA and CDR2 SQIVND come from the germline V gene (reference sequence). The V gene lost 6 bases and the J gene lost 1 base, with 6 bases spanning the gap. CDR3 amino acids: CASRWVNTGELFF. The CDR3 DNA sequence: TGTGCCAGTAGGTGGGTGAACACCGGGGAGCTGTTTTTT.

The chain has TRBV7-9 and TRBJ1-1; 7 bases are a match to TRBD1. Unmatched junction bases numbered 3, after V lost 2 bases and J lost 6 bases. The CDR3 extends over 13 amino acids. Germline CDR1 is SEHNR and CDR2 is FQNEAQ (reference sequence). DNA for the CDR3: TGTGCCAGCAGCTTAAGCAGGGGGGCTGAAGCTTTCTTT. Its translation: CASSLSRGAEAFF.

The chain links TRBV9 to TRBJ2-7; 8 bases are a match to TRBD1. This CDR3 is built from 15 residues. After removal of 0 bases from V and 5 bases from J, the junction contained 7 bases not matched to a gene. CDR1 and CDR2 from the germline V gene are SGDLS and YYNGEE. The DNA of the CDR3 is TGTGCCAGCAGCGTAGTCTCCGGACAGGGAGACGAGCAGTACTTC. This sequence encodes CASSVVSGQGDEQYF.

This chain connects TRBV9 to TRBJ2-4; no clear D gene. Deletions cut 4 bases from V and 3 bases from J, with 17 bases between. The CDR3 spans 16 residues. CDR1 and CDR2 (germline): SGDLS, YYNGEE. CDR3 coding DNA: TGTGCCAGCAGCCCAAGGGCAGACGTTCTCAAAAACATTCAGTACTTC. Translating it yields CASSPRADVLKNIQYF. Together with reference TRBV9 and TRBJ2-4, the CDR3 gives the full variable domain: DSGVTQTPKHLITATGQRVTLRCSPRSGDLSVYWYQQSLDQGLQFLIQYYNGEERAKGNILERFSAQQFPDLHSELNLSSLELGDSALYFCASSPRADVLKNIQYFGAGTRLSVL.

The chain couples TRBV5-5 to TRBJ1-1; the D gene is possibly TRBD1 (6 bases). Per germline, CDR1 SGHKS and CDR2 YYEKEE (reference sequence). V was cut by 4 bases and J by 2 bases, with 12 bases left in between. The CDR3 sequence is 14 residues long. The CDR3 sequence is CASSPGGGNTEAFF. The CDR3 nucleotides read TGTGCCAGCAGCCCGGGTGGGGGCAACACTGAAGCTTTCTTT.

The genes are TRBV27 and TRBJ1-2; D is perhaps TRBD1 (5 bases). Deletions cut 11 bases from V and 7 bases from J, with 20 bases between. This CDR3 has 13 residues. Looked up from germline, CDR1 is MNHEY and CDR2 is SMNVEV (reference sequence). CDR3 in DNA: TGTGCCCCACGCCGGGGAGGGACTATTGGCTACACCTTC. Translating gives CAPRRGGTIGYTF.

This clone came up once. This chain links TRBV6-1 with TRBJ2-3, with 7 bases fitting TRBD2. After removal of 5 bases from V and 11 bases from J, the junction contained 10 bases not matched to a gene. Germline CDR1 and CDR2: MNHNS and SASEGT. The CDR3 runs to 13 residues. The CDR3 loop reads CASSYLGDYQQYF. CDR3 DNA sequence: TGTGCCAGCAGTTATCTCGGGGACTACCAGCAGTATTTT.

This rearrangement joins TRBV14 to TRBJ2-1; no definite D call. CDR1 and CDR2 from the germline V gene are SGHDN and FVKESK. The CDR3 is made up of 14 amino acids. Trimming shortened V by 3 bases and J by 1 base, and 7 bases separated the two germline ends. The chain's CDR3 is CASSHGRSYNEQFF. The CDR3 DNA is TGTGCCAGCAGCCATGGCCGGTCCTACAATGAGCAGTTCTTC.

V and J are TRBV6-4 and TRBJ2-6; D is perhaps TRBD1 (5 bases). This CDR3 is built from 17 residues. The V end was cut by 6 bases, the J end by 0 bases, with 15 bases between. Germline CDR1 reads MRHNA; CDR2 reads SNTAGT. The CDR3 sequence: CASSYRTRDSGANVLTF. CDR3 sequence (DNA): TGTGCCAGCAGCTACCGGACAAGGGACTCTGGGGCCAACGTCCTGACTTTC.

The chain links TRBV7-9 to TRBJ2-7, with D tentatively TRBD2 (5 bases). CDR1 and CDR2 (germline): SEHNR, FQNEAQ (reference sequence). Trimming pared 4 bases from V and 0 bases from J, leaving 16 bases between. The CDR3 is 16 residues long. The CDR3 bases are TGTGCCAGCAGCTCCACACCAGGACGGGACTCCTACGAGCAGTACTTC. This codes for CASSSTPGRDSYEQYF.

This clone was detected only once. The chain joins TRBV7-2 to TRBJ1-1, with D possibly matching TRBD1 (6 bases). CDR3 length: 13 amino acids. The V end lost 7 bases, the J end lost 10 bases, and 19 bases lay between the germline ends. In germline, CDR1 is SGHTA, CDR2 FQGNSA. As DNA, the CDR3 is TGTGCCAGCAACGCCGTAAGACAGGCATCAGCTTTCTTT. This codes for CASNAVRQASAFF.

This chain connects TRBV7-3 to TRBJ2-2, with D unclear. Germline CDR1 is SGHTA and CDR2 is FQGTGA. Between the trimmed V and J ends, which lost 0 bases and 4 bases, there was a span of 3 bases. The length of the CDR3 is 13 residues. The CDR3 region is CASSLTRTGELFF. As DNA, the CDR3 is TGTGCCAGCAGCTTAACCCGCACCGGGGAGCTGTTTTTT.

V is TRBV29-1 and J is TRBJ2-2; 12 bases agree with TRBD2. The V gene end was trimmed by 3 bases and the J gene end by 2 bases; junction bases not matched to a gene: 4. Germline lookup yields CDR1 SQVTM and CDR2 ANQGSEA. CDR3 length: 16 residues. Here the CDR3 DNA reads TGCAGCGTTGACCCTAGCGGGGGGGGAAACACCGGGGAGCTGTTTTTT. Its protein product is CSVDPSGGGNTGELFF.

The chain joins TRBV19 to TRBJ2-5; possible D gene TRBD1, 8 bases. The CDR3 is made up of 15 amino acids. Trimming pared 5 bases from V and 2 bases from J, leaving 15 bases between. CDR1 is LNHDA, CDR2 SQIVND, per germline (reference sequence). The CDR3 sequence: CASSSQGGWQETQYF. The DNA of the CDR3 is TGTGCCAGTAGTTCACAGGGGGGGTGGCAAGAGACCCAGTACTTC.

The chain combines TRBV27 with TRBJ2-1; D uncertain. This CDR3 region has 14 residues. In germline, CDR1 is MNHEY, CDR2 SMNVEV (reference sequence). Trimming shortened V by 3 bases and J by 7 bases, and 13 bases separated the two germline ends. The CDR3 sequence: CASSFGRLGNEQFF. In DNA form, the CDR3 reads TGTGCCAGCAGTTTCGGCCGTTTGGGGAATGAGCAGTTCTTC.

The gene calls are TRBV11-2 and TRBJ2-1, with a possible D match to TRBD1 (8 bases). Germline assignment: CDR1 SGHAT and CDR2 FQNNGV. This CDR3 is 15 amino acids long. With 5 bases removed from V and 9 bases from J, the gap between germline ends came to 20 bases. The DNA of the CDR3 is TGTGCCAGCAGCACCCGACAGGGGAGGGGAGGTGAGCAGTTCTTC. Amino acid sequence: CASSTRQGRGGEQFF.

Here the CDR3 reads CASSQVGGDSTDTQYF. DNA of the CDR3: TGTGCCAGCAGCCAAGTGGGGGGGGACTCCACAGATACGCAGTATTTT. The J gene is TRBJ2-3, the V gene TRBV4-2; 7 bases match TRBD2. The CDR3 sequence is 16 residues long. V lost 1 base to trimming and J lost 2 bases; unmatched junction nucleotides: 6. Germline V gene lookup returns CDR1 LGHNA and CDR2 YNFKEQ.

This clone was seen a single time. The chain recombines TRBV19 with TRBJ1-2, with D unclear. The germline V gene has CDR1 LNHDA and CDR2 SQIVND (reference sequence). Trimming took off 6 bases at V and 4 bases at J, with 12 bases between the two ends. This CDR3 is 13 amino acids long. CDR3 in amino acids: CASRRTVLYGYTF. The CDR3 DNA reads as TGTGCCAGTAGGAGGACGGTACTCTATGGCTACACCTTC.

The chain couples TRBV5-4 to TRBJ2-7; the D gene could be TRBD1 or TRBD2 (6 bases each). Germline CDR1 reads SGHNT; CDR2 reads YYREEE (reference sequence). The CDR3 spans 15 residues. V was trimmed by 4 bases and J by 6 bases, leaving 20 bases between them. CDR3 bases: TGTGCCAGCAGCCCTGGAGGAGGGGGATCGAGCGAGCAGTACTTC. Protein: CASSPGGGGSSEQYF. Full variable domain (remainder filled in from reference TRBV5-4 and TRBJ2-7): ETGVTQSPTHLIKTRGQQVTLRCSSQSGHNTVSWYQQALGQGPQFIFQYYREEENGRGNFPPRFSGLQFPNYSSELNVNALELDDSALYLCASSPGGGGSSEQYFGPGTRLTVT.

V usage is TRBV7-9 and J usage is TRBJ1-1; D is perhaps TRBD1 (6 bases). CDR3 length: 14 residues. Trimming removed 5 bases from V and 6 bases from J, with 16 bases in between. The germline V gene has CDR1 SEHNR and CDR2 FQNEAQ (reference sequence). The CDR3 loop reads CASSKQTGFAEAFF. The DNA for the CDR3 is TGTGCCAGCAGCAAACAAACAGGGTTCGCTGAAGCTTTCTTT.

This rearrangement joins TRBV5-1 to TRBJ1-4; possible D gene TRBD1, 6 bases. V dropped 7 bases and J dropped 0 bases, with 13 bases sitting between them. Germline V gene sequence: CDR1 SGHRS, CDR2 YFSETQ. There are 15 residues in the CDR3. The CDR3 reads CASRPGGSTNEKLFF. The CDR3 DNA reads as TGCGCCAGCCGGCCCGGGGGCTCAACTAATGAAAAACTGTTTTTT.

This clone was recorded once. One end of the junction fails to match germline, which may point to a read error. The chain couples TRBV6-5 to TRBJ2-2; D call uncertain. This CDR3 has 14 residues. Per germline, CDR1 MNHEY and CDR2 SVGAGI. The CDR3 sequence is CASSNSLHTGELFF. Here the CDR3 DNA reads TGTGCCAGCAGTAACTCACTCCACACCGGGGAGCTGTTTTTT.

The genes are TRBV7-6 and TRBJ2-7, with D possibly being TRBD2 (6 bases). V was shortened by 0 bases and J by 2 bases, with 14 bases between the two germline ends. Germline CDR1 is SGHVS and CDR2 is FNYEAQ. The CDR3 runs 16 residues. This chain's CDR3 is CASSLAGGTDTYEQYF. CDR3 nucleotide sequence: TGTGCCAGCAGCTTAGCGGGCGGGACGGATACCTACGAGCAGTACTTC.

The chain is built from TRBV28 and TRBJ1-2, with D possibly matching TRBD1 (6 bases). Germline V gives CDR1 MDHEN, CDR2 SYDVKM. The CDR3 length is 13 residues. Trimming took off 7 bases at V and 3 bases at J, with 12 bases between the two ends. DNA of the CDR3: TGTGCCAGCAAGCAGGGGCTATACTATGGCTACACCTTC. It codes for CASKQGLYYGYTF.

This clone occurred a few times. The chain uses TRBV3-1 (or the pseudogene TRBV3-2) and TRBJ2-5, with 11 positions matching TRBD2. Per germline, CDR1 LGHDT and CDR2 YNNKEL (reference sequence). V dropped 1 base and J dropped 8; count of bases not matched to a gene: 9. CDR3 size: 16 residues. CDR3 sequence reads: CASSQGLAGGKRTQYF. CDR3 DNA sequence: TGTGCCAGCAGCCAAGGCCTAGCGGGGGGTAAGAGAACCCAGTACTTC.

The CDR3 DNA reads TGTGCCAGCACAGGGTATACGGGAAACACCATATATTTT. It is translated as CASTGYTGNTIYF. The chain recombines TRBV2 with TRBJ1-3, with TRBD1 as a possible D gene (5 bases). Looked up from germline, CDR1 is SNHLY and CDR2 is FYNNEI. V shed 7 bases and J shed 4 bases, with 11 bases lying between them. The length of the CDR3 is 13 residues.